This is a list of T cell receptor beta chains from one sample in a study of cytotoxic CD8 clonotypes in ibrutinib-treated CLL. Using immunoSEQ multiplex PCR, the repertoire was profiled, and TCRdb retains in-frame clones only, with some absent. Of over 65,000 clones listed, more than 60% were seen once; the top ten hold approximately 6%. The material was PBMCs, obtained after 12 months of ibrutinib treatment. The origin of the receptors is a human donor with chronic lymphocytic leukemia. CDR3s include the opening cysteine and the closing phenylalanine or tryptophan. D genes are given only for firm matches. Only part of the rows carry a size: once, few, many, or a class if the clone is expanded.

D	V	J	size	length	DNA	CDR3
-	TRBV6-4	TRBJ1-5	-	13	TGTGCCAGCAGTGAGGGGGGCAATCAGCCCCAGCATTTT	CASSEGGNQPQHF
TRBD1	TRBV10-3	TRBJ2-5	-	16	TGTGCCATCAGTGTCGTCGGACAGGGTTTGAGAGAGACCCAGTACTTC	CAISVVGQGLRETQYF
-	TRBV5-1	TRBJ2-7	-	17	TGCGCCAGCAGCTTGGCGGGGGTGAACAGGCGATCCTACGAGCAGTACTTC	CASSLAGVNRRSYEQYF
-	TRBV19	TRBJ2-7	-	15	TGTGCCAGTAGTATAGACCTCAGGGGTACCTACGAGCAGTACTTC	CASSIDLRGTYEQYF
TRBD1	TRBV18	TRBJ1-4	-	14	TGTGCCAGCTCAGCTAGGACAGGGGATGAAAAACTGTTTTTT	CASSARTGDEKLFF
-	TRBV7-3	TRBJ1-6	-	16	TGTGCCGAAGCCCGTCCCCGGAGTTCCTATAATTCACCCCTCCACTTT	CAEARPRSSYNSPLHF
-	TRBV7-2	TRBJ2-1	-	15	TGTGCCAGCAGCTTATATCCCGTCGACTACAATGAGCAGTTCTTC	CASSLYPVDYNEQFF
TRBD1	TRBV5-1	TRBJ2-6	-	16	TGCGCCAGCAGCTCGGGACAGGGTGGTGGGGCCAACGTCCTGACTTTC	CASSSGQGGGANVLTF
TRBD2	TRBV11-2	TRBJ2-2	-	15	TGTGCCAGCAGCGCCAGACTAGCGGGGGATCGGAGGCTGTTTTTT	CASSARLAGDRRLFF
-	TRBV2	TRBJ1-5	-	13	TGTGCCAGCAGTTCTGAAAGCAATCAGCCCCAGCATTTT	CASSSESNQPQHF
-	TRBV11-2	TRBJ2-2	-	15	TGTGCCAGCAGCTTAGTTGCGGGGAGCACCGGGGAGCTGTTTTTT	CASSLVAGSTGELFF
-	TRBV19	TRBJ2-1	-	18	TGTGCCAGTAGTAACCGGGACAGTCCGGTCTCTAGCGGGAATGAGCAGTTCTTC	CASSNRDSPVSSGNEQFF
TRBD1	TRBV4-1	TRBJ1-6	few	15	TGCGCCAGCTCCCGGACCAGGGACAGTTATTCACCCCTCCACTTT	CASSRTRDSYSPLHF
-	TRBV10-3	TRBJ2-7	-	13	TGTGCCATCAGGCCGGGAACCGCGACCGAGCAGTACTTC	CAIRPGTATEQYF
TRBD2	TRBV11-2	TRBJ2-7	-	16	TGTGCCAGCAGCCCCCTAGCGGGGAAGGTGTCCTACGAGCAGTACTTC	CASSPLAGKVSYEQYF
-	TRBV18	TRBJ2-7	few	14	TGTGCCAGCTCACTCATTACCAACTCCTACGAGCAGTACTTC	CASSLITNSYEQYF
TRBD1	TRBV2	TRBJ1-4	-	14	TGTGCCAGCAGTGCAGGGACAGGGAACGAAAAACTGTTTTTT	CASSAGTGNEKLFF
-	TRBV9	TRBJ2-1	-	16	TGTGCCAGCAGCCCAAACCCAGGGAAGCGGTACAATGAGCAGTTCTTC	CASSPNPGKRYNEQFF
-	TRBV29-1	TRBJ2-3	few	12	TGCAGCGTGCACACGGGACTTGATACGCAGTATTTT	CSVHTGLDTQYF
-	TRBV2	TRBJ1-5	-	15	TGTGCCAGCAGTGAGGCGAGGTCGAGCAATCAGCCCCAGCATTTT	CASSEARSSNQPQHF
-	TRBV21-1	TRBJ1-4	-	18	TGTGCCAGCAGCGCGCAAATAGCTAACAAGGTGCATAATGAAAAACTGTTTTTT	CASSAQIANKVHNEKLFF
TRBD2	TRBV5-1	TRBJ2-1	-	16	TGCGCCAGCAGCTTGGGGGGACTAGCGGTATACAATGAGCAGTTCTTC	CASSLGGLAVYNEQFF
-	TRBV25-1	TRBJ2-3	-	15	TGTGCCAGCAGTAAAGGACCTCCCACGCCGGATACGCAGTATTTT	CASSKGPPTPDTQYF
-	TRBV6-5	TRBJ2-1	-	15	TGTGCCAGCAGCTCCGGGACGTCCCTTTCAAATGAGCAGTTCTTC	CASSSGTSLSNEQFF
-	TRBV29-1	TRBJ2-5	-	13	TGCAGCGCCAACCACGGGGTGTTGGAGACCCAGTACTTC	CSANHGVLETQYF
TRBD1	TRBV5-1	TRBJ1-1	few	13	TGCGCCAGCAGCGAGGGACAGGTCACTGAAGCTTTCTTT	CASSEGQVTEAFF
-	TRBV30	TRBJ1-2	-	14	TGTGCCTGGAATACAGGACTCGCTAACTATGGCTACACCTTC	CAWNTGLANYGYTF
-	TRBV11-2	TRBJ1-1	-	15	TGTGCCAGCAGCTTAGAATACGGGCGGGTCACTGAAGCTTTCTTT	CASSLEYGRVTEAFF
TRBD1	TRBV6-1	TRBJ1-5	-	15	TGTGCCAGCCTACGAACACTGACAGGGAGACAGCCCCAGCATTTT	CASLRTLTGRQPQHF
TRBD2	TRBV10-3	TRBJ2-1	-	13	TGTGCCATCAGTGAAGCGGGGGACAATGAGCAGTTCTTC	CAISEAGDNEQFF
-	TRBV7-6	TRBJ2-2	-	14	TGTGCCAGCAGCTTACTCAGCCCGTCCGGGGAGCTGTTTTTT	CASSLLSPSGELFF
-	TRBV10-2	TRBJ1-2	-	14	TGCGCCAGCAGTGAGTCCCAGGCTTCTGAGGGCTACACCTTC	CASSESQASEGYTF
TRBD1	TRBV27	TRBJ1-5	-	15	TGTGCCAGCAGTTTAAAGACAGGGCTCAGTCAGCCCCAGCATTTT	CASSLKTGLSQPQHF
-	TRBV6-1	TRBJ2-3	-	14	TGTGCCAGCAGTCCCACGGGGGGCACAGATACGCAGTATTTT	CASSPTGGTDTQYF
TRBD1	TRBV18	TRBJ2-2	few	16	TGTGCCAGCTCACCACTTGCCGGGACAGGGGCCGGGGAGCTGTTTTTT	CASSPLAGTGAGELFF
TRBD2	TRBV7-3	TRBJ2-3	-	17	TGTGCCAGCAGCTTAAGGGGGTTAGCGGGGAGCACAGATACGCAGTATTTT	CASSLRGLAGSTDTQYF
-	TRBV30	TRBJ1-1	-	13	TGTGCCTGGAAGAGGGGCGCGTTCACTGAAGCTTTCTTT	CAWKRGAFTEAFF
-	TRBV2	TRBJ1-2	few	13	TGTGCCAGCACCGGGACAAGAGCCTATGGCTACACCTTC	CASTGTRAYGYTF
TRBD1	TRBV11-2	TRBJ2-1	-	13	TGTGCCAGCAGCTTAATAGGGGGCGGTGAGCAGTTCTTC	CASSLIGGGEQFF
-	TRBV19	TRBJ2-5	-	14	TGTGCCAGTAGTATAATTCCAGGGGTTGAGACCCAGTACTTC	CASSIIPGVETQYF
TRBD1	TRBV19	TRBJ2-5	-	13	TGTGCCAGTAGCCGGACAGGTACTGTGACCCAGTACTTC	CASSRTGTVTQYF
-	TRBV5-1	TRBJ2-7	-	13	TGCGCCAGCAGCCCGAGCAGGGCCTACGAGCAGTACTTC	CASSPSRAYEQYF
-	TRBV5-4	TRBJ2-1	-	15	TGTGCCAGCGAAATACACGTCATTCCCTACAATGAGCAGTTCTTC	CASEIHVIPYNEQFF
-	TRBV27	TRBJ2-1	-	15	TGTGCCAGCAGTTTGGACCCCAAAGTGGGATATGAGCAGTTCTTC	CASSLDPKVGYEQFF
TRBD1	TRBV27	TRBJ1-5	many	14	TGTGCCAGCAGCCTGGGACAGGGCGTGGGGCCCCAGCATTTT	CASSLGQGVGPQHF
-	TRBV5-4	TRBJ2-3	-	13	TGTGCCAGCAGCTCGGGTAGCACAGATACGCAGTATTTT	CASSSGSTDTQYF